This T cell receptor beta chain appears in the sequencing data of a study of patients and donors after allogeneic stem cell transplantation. This clonotype was seen ten or more times. TCRdb reanalysed the RT-PCR reads using MiXCR and keeps one entry per CDR3 protein. The sample lists roughly 960,000 distinct CDR3 sequences; around 17% were seen once. J was trimmed by 8 bases and V by 5 bases; bases with no gene match: 9. The CDR3 totals 15 residues. The sequenced sample was blood, either unsorted or a sorted T cell fraction (not recorded which). This TCR came from a human donor who was either an allogeneic HSCT recipient or a stem cell or donor lymphocyte infusion donor (not recorded which). It is not recorded whose cells these are; they may come from a transplant donor. V is TRBV12-3 or TRBV12-4 and J is TRBJ2-3, with TRBD2 matching 11 bases. The CDR3 region has the DNA TGTGCCAGCAGTCCCAATAGCGGGGGGGCCGTTACGCAGTATTTT. Protein sequence: CASSPNSGGAVTQYF.